This T cell receptor beta chain is from a study of T cell changes during pregnancy in multiple sclerosis. This table comes from immunoSEQ multiplex PCR, and its TCRdb copy is limited to in-frame clones, with some not included. Of around 40,000 clones in the sample, 85% to 95% were seen once. Germline CDR1 is SGDLS and CDR2 is YYNGEE. The junction had 4 bases not matched to a gene; V was cut back by 0 bases and J by 6 bases. The CDR3 is 15 residues long. The chain is built from TRBV9 and TRBJ2-3, with 10 nucleotides matching TRBD2. Sequences were derived from CD4+ T cells from peripheral blood mononuclear cells, sampled in the second trimester of pregnancy. The origin of this receptor is a female donor with multiple sclerosis, enrolled in a pregnancy study. CDR3 in amino acids: CASSVAASGSDTQYF. CDR3 nucleotides: TGTGCCAGCAGCGTAGCGGCTAGCGGGAGCGATACGCAGTATTTT.